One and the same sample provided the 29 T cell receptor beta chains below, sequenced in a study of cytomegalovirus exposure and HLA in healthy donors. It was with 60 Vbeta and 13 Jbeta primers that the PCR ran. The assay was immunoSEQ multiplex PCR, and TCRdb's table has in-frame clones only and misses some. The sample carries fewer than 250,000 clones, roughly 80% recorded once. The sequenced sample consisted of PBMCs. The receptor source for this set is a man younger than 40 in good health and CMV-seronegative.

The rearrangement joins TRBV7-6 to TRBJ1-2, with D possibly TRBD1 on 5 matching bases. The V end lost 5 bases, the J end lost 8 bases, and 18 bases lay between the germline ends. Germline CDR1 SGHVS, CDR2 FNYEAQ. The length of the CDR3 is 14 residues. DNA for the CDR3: TGTGCCAGCAGCAAAGGGGTGATCCGGTACGGCTACACCTTC. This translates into CASSKGVIRYGYTF. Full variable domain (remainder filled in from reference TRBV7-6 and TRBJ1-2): GAGVSQSPRYKVTKRGQDVALRCDPISGHVSLYWYRQALGQGPEFLTYFNYEAQQDKSGLPNDRFSAERPEGSISTLTIQRTEQRDSAMYRCASSKGVIRYGYTFGSGTRLTVV.

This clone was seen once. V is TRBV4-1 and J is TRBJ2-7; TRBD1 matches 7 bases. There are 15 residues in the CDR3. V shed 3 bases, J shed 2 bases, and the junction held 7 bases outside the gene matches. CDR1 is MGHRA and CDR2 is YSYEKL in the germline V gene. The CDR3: CASSQAGTAAYEQYF. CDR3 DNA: TGCGCCAGCAGCCAGGCCGGGACAGCTGCCTACGAGCAGTACTTC.

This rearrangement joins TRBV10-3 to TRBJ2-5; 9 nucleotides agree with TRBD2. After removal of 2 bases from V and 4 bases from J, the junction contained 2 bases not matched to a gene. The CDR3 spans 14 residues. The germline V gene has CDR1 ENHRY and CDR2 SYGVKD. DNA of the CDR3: TGTGCCATCAGTGAGCAAGCGGGGGGAGAGACCCAGTACTTC. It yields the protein CAISEQAGGETQYF.

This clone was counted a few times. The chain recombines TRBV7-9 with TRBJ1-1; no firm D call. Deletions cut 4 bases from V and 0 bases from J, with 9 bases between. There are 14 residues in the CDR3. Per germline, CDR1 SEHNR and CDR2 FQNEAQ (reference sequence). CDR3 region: CASSSYEVNTEAFF. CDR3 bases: TGTGCCAGCAGCTCTTATGAGGTGAACACTGAAGCTTTCTTT.

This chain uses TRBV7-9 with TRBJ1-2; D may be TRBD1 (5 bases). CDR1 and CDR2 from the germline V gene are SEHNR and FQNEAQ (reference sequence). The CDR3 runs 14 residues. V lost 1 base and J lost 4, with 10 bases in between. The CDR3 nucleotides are TGTGCCAGCAGCTTAGAACAGGTTCGCTATGGCTACACCTTC. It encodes CASSLEQVRYGYTF.

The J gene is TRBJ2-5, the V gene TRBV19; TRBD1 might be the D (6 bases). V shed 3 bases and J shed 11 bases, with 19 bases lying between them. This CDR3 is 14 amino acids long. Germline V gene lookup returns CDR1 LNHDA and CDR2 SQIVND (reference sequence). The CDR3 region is CASSIDGEEGEQYF. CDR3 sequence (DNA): TGTGCCAGTAGTATCGATGGGGAAGAGGGGGAGCAGTACTTC.

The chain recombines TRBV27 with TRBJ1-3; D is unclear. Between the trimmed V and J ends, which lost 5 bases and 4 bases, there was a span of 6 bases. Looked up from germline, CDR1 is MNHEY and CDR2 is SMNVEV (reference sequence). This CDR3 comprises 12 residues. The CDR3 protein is CASSRPGNTIYF. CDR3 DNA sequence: TGTGCCAGCAGTCGTCCCGGAAACACCATATATTTT.

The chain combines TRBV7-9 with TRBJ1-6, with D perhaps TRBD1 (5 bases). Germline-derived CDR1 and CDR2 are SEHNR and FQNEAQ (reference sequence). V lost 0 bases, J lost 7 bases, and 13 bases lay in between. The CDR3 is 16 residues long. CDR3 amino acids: CASSLATRQLNSPLHF. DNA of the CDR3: TGTGCCAGCAGCTTAGCAACGAGACAGCTGAATTCACCCCTCCACTTT.

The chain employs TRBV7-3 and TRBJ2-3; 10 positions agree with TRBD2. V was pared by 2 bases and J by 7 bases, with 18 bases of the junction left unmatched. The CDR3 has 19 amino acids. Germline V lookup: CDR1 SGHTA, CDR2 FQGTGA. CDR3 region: CASSLGHGLQRGGVNTQYF. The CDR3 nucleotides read TGTGCCAGCAGCTTAGGACATGGGCTGCAGCGGGGGGGCGTGAATACGCAGTATTTT. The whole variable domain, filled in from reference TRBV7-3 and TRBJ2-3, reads GAGVSQTPSNKVTEKGKYVELRCDPISGHTALYWYRQSLGQGPEFLIYFQGTGAADDSGLPNDRFFAVRPEGSVSTLKIQRTERGDSAVYLCASSLGHGLQRGGVNTQYFGPGTRLTVL.

This CDR3 reads CASSYRGNTEAFF. The CDR3, as DNA: TGTGCCAGCAGCTACAGGGGGAACACTGAAGCTTTCTTT. The rearrangement joins TRBV7-9 to TRBJ1-1; the match to TRBD1 covers 7 bases. Trimming removed 4 bases from V and 1 base from J; junction bases left unmatched: 0. This CDR3 is 13 amino acids long. CDR1 SEHNR and CDR2 FQNEAQ come from the germline V gene (reference sequence).

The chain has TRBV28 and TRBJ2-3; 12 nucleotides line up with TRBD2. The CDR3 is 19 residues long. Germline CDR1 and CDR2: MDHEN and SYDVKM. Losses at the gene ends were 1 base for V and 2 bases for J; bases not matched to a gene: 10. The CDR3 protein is CASSLFIQRTSGDTDTQYF. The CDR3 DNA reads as TGTGCCAGCAGTTTATTTATCCAAAGGACTAGCGGGGACACAGATACGCAGTATTTT.

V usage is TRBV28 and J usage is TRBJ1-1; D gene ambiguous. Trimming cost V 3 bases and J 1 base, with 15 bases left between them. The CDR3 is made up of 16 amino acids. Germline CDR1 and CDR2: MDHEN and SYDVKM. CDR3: CASSFQPDWKNTEAFF. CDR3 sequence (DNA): TGTGCCAGCAGTTTCCAGCCCGACTGGAAGAACACTGAAGCTTTCTTT. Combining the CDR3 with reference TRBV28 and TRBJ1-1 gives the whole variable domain DVKVTQSSRYLVKRTGEKVFLECVQDMDHENMFWYRQDPGLGLRLIYFSYDVKMKEKGDIPEGYSVSREKKERFSLILESASTNQTSMYLCASSFQPDWKNTEAFFGQGTRLTVV.

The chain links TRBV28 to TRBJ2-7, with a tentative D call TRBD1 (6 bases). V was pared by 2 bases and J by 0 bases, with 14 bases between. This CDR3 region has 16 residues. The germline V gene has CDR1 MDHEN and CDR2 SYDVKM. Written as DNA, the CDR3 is TGTGCCAGCAGTTTAAAGTCTTGGACAGCCTCCTACGAGCAGTACTTC. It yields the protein CASSLKSWTASYEQYF.

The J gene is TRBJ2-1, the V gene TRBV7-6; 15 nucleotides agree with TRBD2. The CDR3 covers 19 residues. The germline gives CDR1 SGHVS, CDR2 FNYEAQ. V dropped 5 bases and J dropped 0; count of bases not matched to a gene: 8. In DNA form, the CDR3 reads TGTGCCAGCAGCCAAGGGACTAGCGGGGGGCCCTCCTCCTACAATGAGCAGTTCTTC. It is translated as CASSQGTSGGPSSYNEQFF.

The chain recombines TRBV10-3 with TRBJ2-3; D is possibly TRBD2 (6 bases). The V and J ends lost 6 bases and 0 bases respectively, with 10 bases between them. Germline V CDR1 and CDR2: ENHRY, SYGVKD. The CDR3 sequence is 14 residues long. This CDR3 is CAIRGAGSTDTQYF. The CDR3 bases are TGTGCCATCAGGGGCGCGGGGAGCACAGATACGCAGTATTTT.

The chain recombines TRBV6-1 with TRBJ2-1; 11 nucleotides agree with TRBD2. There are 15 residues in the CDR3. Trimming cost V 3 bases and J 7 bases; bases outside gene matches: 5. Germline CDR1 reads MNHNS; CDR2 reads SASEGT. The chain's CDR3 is CASSDATSGGNEQFF. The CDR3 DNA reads TGTGCCAGCAGTGACGCCACTAGCGGGGGTAATGAGCAGTTCTTC.

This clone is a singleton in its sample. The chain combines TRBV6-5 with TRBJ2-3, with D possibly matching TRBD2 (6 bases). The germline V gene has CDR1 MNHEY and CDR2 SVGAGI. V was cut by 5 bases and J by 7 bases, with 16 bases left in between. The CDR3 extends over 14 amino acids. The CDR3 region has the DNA TGTGCCAGCAGTAAACGCGGGGCCCTGAATACGCAGTATTTT. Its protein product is CASSKRGALNTQYF.

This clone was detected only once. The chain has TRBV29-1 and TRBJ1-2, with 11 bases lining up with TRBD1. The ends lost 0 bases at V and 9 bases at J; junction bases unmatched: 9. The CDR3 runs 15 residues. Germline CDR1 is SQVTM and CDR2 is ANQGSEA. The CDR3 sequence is CSVEDAGQGVLSYTF. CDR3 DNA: TGCAGCGTTGAAGATGCGGGACAGGGGGTATTGAGCTACACCTTC.

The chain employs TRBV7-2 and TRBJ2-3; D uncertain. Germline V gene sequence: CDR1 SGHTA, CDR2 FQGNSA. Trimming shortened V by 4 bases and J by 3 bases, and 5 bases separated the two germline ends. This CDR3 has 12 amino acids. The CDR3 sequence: CASSSYTDTQYF. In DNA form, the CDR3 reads TGTGCCAGCAGCTCCTATACAGATACGCAGTATTTT.

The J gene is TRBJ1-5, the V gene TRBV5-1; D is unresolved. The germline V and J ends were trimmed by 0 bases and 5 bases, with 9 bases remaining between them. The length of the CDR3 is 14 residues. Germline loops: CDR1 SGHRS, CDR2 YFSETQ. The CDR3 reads CASSLGGIDQPQHF. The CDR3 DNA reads TGCGCCAGCAGCTTGGGAGGGATTGATCAGCCCCAGCATTTT.

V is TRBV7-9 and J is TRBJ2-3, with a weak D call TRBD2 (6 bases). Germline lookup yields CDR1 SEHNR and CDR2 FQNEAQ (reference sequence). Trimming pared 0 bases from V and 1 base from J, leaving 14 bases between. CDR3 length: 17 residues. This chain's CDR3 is CASSLAQLERGTDTQYF. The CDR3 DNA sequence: TGTGCCAGCAGCTTAGCGCAGTTGGAGCGGGGCACAGATACGCAGTATTTT.

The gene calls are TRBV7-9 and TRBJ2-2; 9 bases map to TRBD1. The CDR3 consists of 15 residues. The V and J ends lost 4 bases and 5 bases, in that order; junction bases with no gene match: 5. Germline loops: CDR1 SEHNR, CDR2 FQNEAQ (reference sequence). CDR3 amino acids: CASSSGQGWTGELFF. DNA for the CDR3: TGTGCCAGCAGCTCCGGACAGGGGTGGACCGGGGAGCTGTTTTTT.

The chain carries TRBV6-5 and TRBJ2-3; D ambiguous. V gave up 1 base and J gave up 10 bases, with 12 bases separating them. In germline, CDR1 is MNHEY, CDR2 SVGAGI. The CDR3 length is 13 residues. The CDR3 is CASSYLGPPPQYF. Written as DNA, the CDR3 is TGTGCCAGCAGTTACTTGGGCCCACCCCCGCAGTATTTT.

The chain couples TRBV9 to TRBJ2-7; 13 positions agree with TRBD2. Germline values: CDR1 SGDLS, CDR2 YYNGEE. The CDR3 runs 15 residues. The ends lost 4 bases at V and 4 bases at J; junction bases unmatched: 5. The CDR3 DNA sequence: TGTGCCAGCAGCCCTGGGACTAGCGGGGCATACGAGCAGTACTTC. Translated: CASSPGTSGAYEQYF.

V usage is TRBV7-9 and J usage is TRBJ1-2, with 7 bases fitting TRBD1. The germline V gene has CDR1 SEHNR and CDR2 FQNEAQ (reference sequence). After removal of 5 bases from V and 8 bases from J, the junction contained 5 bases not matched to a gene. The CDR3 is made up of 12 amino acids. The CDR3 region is CASSVGQAGYTF. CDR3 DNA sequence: TGTGCCAGCAGCGTCGGACAGGCCGGCTACACCTTC.

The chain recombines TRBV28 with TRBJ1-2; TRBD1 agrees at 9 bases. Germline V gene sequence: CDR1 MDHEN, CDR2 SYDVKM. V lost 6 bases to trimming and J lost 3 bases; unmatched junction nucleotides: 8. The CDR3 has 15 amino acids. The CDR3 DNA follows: TGTGCCAGCAGACTCGGGACAGGGTTTTACTATGGCTACACCTTC. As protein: CASRLGTGFYYGYTF.

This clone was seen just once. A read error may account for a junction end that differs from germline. CDR3 nucleotides: TGTTCCAGCAGCTTCAGCGGGGACCAGTACTTC. Encoded protein: CSSSFSGDQYF. The V and J genes are TRBV7-9 and TRBJ2-5; 7 nucleotides agree with TRBD2. The CDR3 sequence is 11 residues long. Germline V gene sequence: CDR1 SEHNR, CDR2 FQNEAQ (reference sequence).

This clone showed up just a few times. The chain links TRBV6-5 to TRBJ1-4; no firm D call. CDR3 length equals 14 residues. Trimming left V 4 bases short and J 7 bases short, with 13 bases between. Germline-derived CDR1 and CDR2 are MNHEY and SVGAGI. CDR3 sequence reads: CASSSTHAGEKLFF. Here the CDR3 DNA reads TGTGCCAGCAGTTCAACTCACGCTGGTGAAAAACTGTTTTTT.

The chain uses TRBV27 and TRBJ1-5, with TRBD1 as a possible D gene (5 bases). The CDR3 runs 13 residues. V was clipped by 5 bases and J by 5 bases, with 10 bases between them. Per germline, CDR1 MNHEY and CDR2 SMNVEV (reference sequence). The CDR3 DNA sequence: TGTGCCAGCAGTGTAGGGGCCTATCAGCCCCAGCATTTT. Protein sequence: CASSVGAYQPQHF.